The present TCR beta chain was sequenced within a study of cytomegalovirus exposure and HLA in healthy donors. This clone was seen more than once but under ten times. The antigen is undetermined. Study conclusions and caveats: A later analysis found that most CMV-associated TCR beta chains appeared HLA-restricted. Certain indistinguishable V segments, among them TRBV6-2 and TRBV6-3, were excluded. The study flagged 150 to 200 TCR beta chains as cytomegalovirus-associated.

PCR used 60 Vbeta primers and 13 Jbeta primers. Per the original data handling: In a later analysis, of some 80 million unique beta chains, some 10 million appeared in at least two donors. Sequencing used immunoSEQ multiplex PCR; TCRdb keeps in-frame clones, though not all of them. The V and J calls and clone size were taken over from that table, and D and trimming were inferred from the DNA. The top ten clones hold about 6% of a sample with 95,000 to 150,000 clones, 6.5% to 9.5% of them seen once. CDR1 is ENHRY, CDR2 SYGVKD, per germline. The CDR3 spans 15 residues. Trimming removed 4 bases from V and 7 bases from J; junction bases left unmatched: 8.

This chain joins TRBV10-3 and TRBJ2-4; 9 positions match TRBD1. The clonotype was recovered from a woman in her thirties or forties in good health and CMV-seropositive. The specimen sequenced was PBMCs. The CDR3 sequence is CAISGPGTGRNIQYF. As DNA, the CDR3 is TGTGCCATCAGTGGCCCCGGGACAGGGAGGAACATTCAGTACTTC.